These 26 T cell receptor beta chains came from one sample sequenced in a study of Ad26.COV2.S vaccination and SARS-CoV-2 variants. Regarding treatment: over 15 received Ad26.COV2.S at low or high dose, single or two shots; about 5 received placebo; per-sample allocation not given. Sampling was done on day 63 after the first vaccine or placebo injection. Only in-frame clones appear in the TCRdb table, and some are missing; sequencing was by immunoSEQ multiplex PCR. This sample yields fewer than 400,000 clones, of which approximately 80% are seen a single time; 2% to 2.5% belongs to the top ten. The starting material was peripheral blood, obtained in a trial of Ad26.COV2.S vaccine versus placebo. Receptors originate from a person between 18 and 59 years old who received the Ad26.COV2.S COVID-19 vaccine or a placebo.

V gene TRBV20-1 combines with J gene TRBJ2-1; 10 bases map to TRBD1. Germline CDR1 is DFQATT and CDR2 is SNEGSKA (reference sequence). The trim removed 6 bases at V and 11 bases at J, leaving 4 bases unmatched. There are 11 residues in the CDR3. The CDR3 nucleotides are TGCAGTGCCGGGACAGGGGTTAAGCAGTTCTTC. It translates to CSAGTGVKQFF.

The chain carries TRBV28 and TRBJ2-5; D perhaps matches TRBD1 (6 bases). CDR1 is MDHEN and CDR2 is SYDVKM in the germline V gene. Trimming cost V 5 bases and J 5 bases, with 15 bases left between them. The CDR3 sequence is 14 residues long. The CDR3 spells CASSKGGLVETQYF. The CDR3 DNA sequence: TGTGCCAGCAGTAAAGGGGGTTTAGTCGAGACCCAGTACTTC.

This sequence joins TRBV6-5 and TRBJ2-5; tentatively, D is TRBD1 (6 bases). CDR3 length: 14 amino acids. The V end lost 5 bases, the J end lost 4 bases, and 14 bases lay between the germline ends. From germline, CDR1 is MNHEY and CDR2 SVGAGI. The CDR3 protein is CASSTLDRRETQYF. CDR3 nucleotides: TGTGCCAGCAGTACCCTGGACAGAAGAGAGACCCAGTACTTC.

V usage is TRBV5-4 and J usage is TRBJ1-6; possible D gene TRBD1, 6 bases. The V and J ends lost 3 bases and 6 bases respectively, with 13 bases between them. The CDR3 consists of 15 residues. Germline assignment: CDR1 SGHNT and CDR2 YYREEE (reference sequence). CDR3 bases: TGTGCCAGCAGCTACTGGGGGGCGAGTAATTCACCCCTCCACTTT. This gives the protein CASSYWGASNSPLHF.

This chain connects TRBV7-9 to TRBJ1-1; 9 bases agree with TRBD1. V lost 1 base, J lost 4 bases, and 7 bases stayed unmatched. This CDR3 comprises 16 residues. Germline CDR1 is SEHNR and CDR2 is FQNEAQ (reference sequence). The CDR3 coding sequence is TGTGCCAGCAGCTTAGGACAGGGGGGTCCTGGCACTGAAGCTTTCTTT. It translates to CASSLGQGGPGTEAFF. The full variable domain, rest sourced from reference TRBV7-9 and TRBJ1-1, is DTGVSQNPRHKITKRGQNVTFRCDPISEHNRLYWYRQTLGQGPEFLTYFQNEAQLEKSRLLSDRFSAERPKGSFSTLEIQRTEQGDSAMYLCASSLGQGGPGTEAFFGQGTRLTVV.

V gene TRBV11-3 combines with J gene TRBJ2-2, with TRBD1 identical over 9 bases. From germline, CDR1 is SGHNT and CDR2 YENEEA. The CDR3 extends over 19 amino acids. Trimming cost V 3 bases and J 1 base; bases outside gene matches: 12. The CDR3 spells CASSFSGQGTPRNTGELFF. As DNA, the CDR3 is TGTGCCAGCAGCTTCTCAGGACAGGGGACACCCAGGAACACCGGGGAGCTGTTTTTT.

Only a few counts were recorded for this clone. The chain recombines TRBV28 with TRBJ1-5; 9 positions agree with TRBD1. After removal of 8 bases from V and 5 bases from J, the junction contained 16 bases not matched to a gene. Looked up from germline, CDR1 is MDHEN and CDR2 is SYDVKM. This CDR3 has 17 amino acids. This chain's CDR3 is CASGSLGQGSLDQPQHF. In nucleotides, the CDR3 is TGTGCCAGCGGGTCCCTCGGACAGGGGTCTCTTGATCAGCCCCAGCATTTT.

The V and J genes are TRBV19 and TRBJ1-2, with D possibly TRBD1 on 6 matching bases. Trimming stripped 7 bases from V and 4 bases from J, with 13 bases between. The germline gives CDR1 LNHDA, CDR2 SQIVND (reference sequence). The CDR3 length is 13 residues. CDR3 coding DNA: TGTGCCAGTACCCAACAGGGAACCTATGGCTACACCTTC. It yields the protein CASTQQGTYGYTF. Full variable domain (missing parts from reference TRBV19 and TRBJ1-2): DGGITQSPKYLFRKEGQNVTLSCEQNLNHDAMYWYRQDPGQGLRLIYYSQIVNDFQKGDIAEGYSVSREKKESFPLTVTSAQKNPTAFYLCASTQQGTYGYTFGSGTRLTVV.

The V and J genes are TRBV12-5 and TRBJ1-1, with D possibly TRBD1 on 6 matching bases. Between the trimmed V and J ends, which lost 5 bases and 5 bases, there was a span of 12 bases. Germline V lookup: CDR1 LGHNT, CDR2 FRNRAP. This CDR3 comprises 13 residues. The CDR3 loop reads CASGKQGGTEAFF. The DNA of the CDR3 is TGTGCTAGTGGTAAACAGGGTGGAACTGAAGCTTTCTTT.

The rearrangement links TRBV7-3 to TRBJ2-3; D perhaps matches TRBD2 (5 bases). The V gene's germline CDR1 is SGHTA and CDR2 FQGTGA. The CDR3 is made up of 16 amino acids. Trimming took off 2 bases at V and 0 bases at J, with 12 bases between the two ends. The CDR3 sequence is CASSLGPAGSTDTQYF. The DNA for the CDR3 is TGTGCCAGCAGCTTAGGGCCCGCGGGTAGCACAGATACGCAGTATTTT.

The chain is built from TRBV3-1 (or the pseudogene TRBV3-2) and TRBJ2-2, with 7 bases lining up with TRBD1. The V segment lost 1 base and the J segment 3 bases; nucleotides outside the gene matches: 5. Germline loops: CDR1 LGHDT, CDR2 YNNKEL (reference sequence). The CDR3 consists of 16 residues. CDR3 protein: CASSQARDRHTGELFF. Here the CDR3 DNA reads TGTGCCAGCAGCCAAGCCCGGGACAGACACACCGGGGAGCTGTTTTTT.

This chain links TRBV3-1 (or the pseudogene TRBV3-2) with TRBJ2-7, with 8 bases fitting TRBD1. This CDR3 spans 16 amino acids. Germline CDR1 is LGHDT and CDR2 is YNNKEL (reference sequence). Losses at the gene ends were 3 bases for V and 4 bases for J; bases not matched to a gene: 11. The DNA for the CDR3 is TGTGCCAGCAGCCAGGATCAGGACAGGGAAAGTTACGAGCAGTACTTC. This encodes CASSQDQDRESYEQYF.

This clone was seen once. The chain combines TRBV6-1 with TRBJ1-4; possible D gene TRBD1, 5 bases. Trimming shortened V by 2 bases and J by 8 bases, and 15 bases separated the two germline ends. CDR3 length equals 15 residues. Germline CDR1 and CDR2: MNHNS and SASEGT. The CDR3 coding sequence is TGTGCCAGCAGTGAATTTCCGGACAACGGGGAAAAACTGTTTTTT. It codes for CASSEFPDNGEKLFF.

The CDR3 DNA reads TGTGCCAGCAGTTTGGCTAGCACAGATACGCAGTATTTT. It is translated as CASSLASTDTQYF. This chain uses TRBV27 with TRBJ2-3; D is unclear. The CDR3 is 13 amino acids. V lost 3 bases to trimming and J lost 0 bases, with 4 bases between them. Germline values: CDR1 MNHEY, CDR2 SMNVEV (reference sequence).

The rearrangement joins TRBV5-4 to TRBJ2-1, with 8 bases lining up with TRBD1. The CDR3 covers 15 residues. The junction had 1 base not matched to a gene; V was cut back by 2 bases and J by 0 bases. The germline V gene encodes CDR1 SGHNT and CDR2 YYREEE (reference sequence). The CDR3 bases are TGTGCCAGCAGCTTCGGACAGGGCTCCTACAATGAGCAGTTCTTC. This codes for CASSFGQGSYNEQFF.

V and J are TRBV19 and TRBJ1-3; 11 bases agree with TRBD1. Germline values: CDR1 LNHDA, CDR2 SQIVND (reference sequence). V trimming: 10 bases; J trimming: 1 base; junction bases outside the gene matches: 6. The CDR3 sequence is 15 residues long. The CDR3 region has the DNA TGTGCCATTGGGACAGGGGGATATTCTGGAAACACCATATATTTT. Its protein product is CAIGTGGYSGNTIYF. Looking up the rest from reference TRBV19 and TRBJ1-3 gives the full variable domain: DGGITQSPKYLFRKEGQNVTLSCEQNLNHDAMYWYRQDPGQGLRLIYYSQIVNDFQKGDIAEGYSVSREKKESFPLTVTSAQKNPTAFYLCAIGTGGYSGNTIYFGEGSWLTVV.

The V call is TRBV21-1, the J call TRBJ1-1. TRBV21-1 represents a pseudogene. The CDR3 is 12 residues long. The CDR3 protein is CARIKARTEAFF. The CDR3 DNA reads TGTGCCAGGATCAAGGCACGAACTGAAGCTTTCTTT.

The genes are TRBV28 and TRBJ1-6, with TRBD1 matching 9 bases. Germline V gene lookup returns CDR1 MDHEN and CDR2 SYDVKM. The J segment lost 13 bases and the V segment lost 5 bases, leaving 15 bases of the junction unmatched. This CDR3 is 16 amino acids long. The CDR3 region has the DNA TGTGCCAGCAGTCCTACCGGGACAGGGATTGGGGCGCCCCTCCACTTT. As protein: CASSPTGTGIGAPLHF.

The gene calls are TRBV3-1 (or the pseudogene TRBV3-2) and TRBJ2-7; D possibly corresponds to TRBD1 (5 bases). The CDR3 has 18 amino acids. V was pared by 4 bases and J by 0 bases, with 22 bases between. Germline values: CDR1 LGHDT, CDR2 YNNKEL (reference sequence). The CDR3 here is CASSLTGEEFLNSYEQYF. In DNA form, the CDR3 reads TGTGCCAGCAGCCTAACAGGAGAGGAGTTCCTCAACTCCTACGAGCAGTACTTC.

V usage is TRBV14 and J usage is TRBJ2-7, with D tentatively TRBD2 (5 bases). The CDR3 is 15 residues long. Trimming cost V 2 bases and J 4 bases, with 15 bases left between them. The germline V gene has CDR1 SGHDN and CDR2 FVKESK. As DNA, the CDR3 is TGTGCCAGCAGCCAACCGGGAAGAGACCTTTACGAGCAGTACTTC. Translated, it gives CASSQPGRDLYEQYF.

The CDR3: CASSLNEGWTEAFF. Here the CDR3 DNA reads TGTGCCAGCAGCTTAAATGAGGGTTGGACTGAAGCTTTCTTT. The chain employs TRBV7-9 and TRBJ1-1; D gene unclear. Germline assignment: CDR1 SEHNR and CDR2 FQNEAQ (reference sequence). The CDR3 totals 14 residues. Trimming left V 2 bases short and J 5 bases short, with 12 bases between.

V and J are TRBV4-2 and TRBJ2-7; D is uncertain. The CDR3 totals 13 residues. V lost 5 bases and J lost 0, with 8 bases in between. The germline gives CDR1 LGHNA, CDR2 YNFKEQ. CDR3 bases: TGTGCCAGCAGCGGAGATCTCTCCTACGAGCAGTACTTC. Translated: CASSGDLSYEQYF.

This chain links TRBV3-1 (or the pseudogene TRBV3-2) with TRBJ2-7; TRBD2 matches 10 bases. Germline V CDR1 and CDR2: LGHDT, YNNKEL (reference sequence). V dropped 5 bases and J dropped 6; count of bases not matched to a gene: 7. The CDR3 extends over 14 amino acids. Written as DNA, the CDR3 is TGTGCCAGCAGCTCCTCTAGCGGGGGTCCCGAGCAGTACTTC. Its protein is CASSSSSGGPEQYF.

The CDR3 sequence: CASYGPAGSGANVLTF. DNA for the CDR3: TGTGCCAGCTACGGGCCGGCTGGGTCTGGGGCCAACGTCCTGACTTTC. The gene calls are TRBV28 and TRBJ2-6; no clear D. The CDR3 length is 16 residues. Trimming stripped 8 bases from V and 1 base from J, with 15 bases between. The germline CDR1 and CDR2 sequences are MDHEN and SYDVKM. The full variable domain, rest sourced from reference TRBV28 and TRBJ2-6, is DVKVTQSSRYLVKRTGEKVFLECVQDMDHENMFWYRQDPGLGLRLIYFSYDVKMKEKGDIPEGYSVSREKKERFSLILESASTNQTSMYLCASYGPAGSGANVLTFGAGSRLTVL.

This chain uses TRBV7-9 with TRBJ2-3, with TRBD2 matching 8 bases. Germline trimming cut 4 bases from V and 4 bases from J; bases unmatched to any gene: 1. Germline V lookup: CDR1 SEHNR, CDR2 FQNEAQ (reference sequence). The CDR3 spans 13 residues. CDR3 sequence (DNA): TGTGCCAGCAGCTGGACTAGCCCAGATACGCAGTATTTT. Its protein product is CASSWTSPDTQYF.

As for this clone: The same CDR3 also results from other DNA sequences found in this sample. CDR3: CASSPGGTGELFF. As DNA, the CDR3 is TGTGCCAGCTCACCAGGTGGGACCGGGGAGCTGTTTTTT. The chain is built from TRBV18 and TRBJ2-2, with unresolved D. Germline lookup yields CDR1 KGHSH and CDR2 LQKENI. The CDR3 length is 13 residues. Trimming shortened V by 2 bases and J by 5 bases, and 6 bases separated the two germline ends.